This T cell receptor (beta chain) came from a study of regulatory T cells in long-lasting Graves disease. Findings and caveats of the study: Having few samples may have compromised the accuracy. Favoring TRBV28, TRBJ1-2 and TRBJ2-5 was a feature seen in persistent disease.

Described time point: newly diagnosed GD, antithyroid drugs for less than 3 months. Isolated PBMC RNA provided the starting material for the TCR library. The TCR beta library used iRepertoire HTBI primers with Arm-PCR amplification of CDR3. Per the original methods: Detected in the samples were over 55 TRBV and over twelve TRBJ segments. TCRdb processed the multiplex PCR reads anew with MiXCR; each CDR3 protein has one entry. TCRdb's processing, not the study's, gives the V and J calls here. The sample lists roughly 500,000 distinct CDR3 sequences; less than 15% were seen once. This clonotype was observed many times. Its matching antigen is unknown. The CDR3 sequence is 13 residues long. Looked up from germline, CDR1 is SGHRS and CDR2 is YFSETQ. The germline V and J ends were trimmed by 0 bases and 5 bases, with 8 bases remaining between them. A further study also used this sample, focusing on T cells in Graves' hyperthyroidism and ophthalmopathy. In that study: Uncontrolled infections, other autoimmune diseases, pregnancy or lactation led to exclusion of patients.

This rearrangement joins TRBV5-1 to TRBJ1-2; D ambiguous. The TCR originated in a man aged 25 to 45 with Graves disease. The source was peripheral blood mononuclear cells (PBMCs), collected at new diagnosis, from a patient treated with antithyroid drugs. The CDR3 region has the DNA TGCGCCAGCAGCTTGGGGACCATTTATGGCTACACCTTC. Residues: CASSLGTIYGYTF.